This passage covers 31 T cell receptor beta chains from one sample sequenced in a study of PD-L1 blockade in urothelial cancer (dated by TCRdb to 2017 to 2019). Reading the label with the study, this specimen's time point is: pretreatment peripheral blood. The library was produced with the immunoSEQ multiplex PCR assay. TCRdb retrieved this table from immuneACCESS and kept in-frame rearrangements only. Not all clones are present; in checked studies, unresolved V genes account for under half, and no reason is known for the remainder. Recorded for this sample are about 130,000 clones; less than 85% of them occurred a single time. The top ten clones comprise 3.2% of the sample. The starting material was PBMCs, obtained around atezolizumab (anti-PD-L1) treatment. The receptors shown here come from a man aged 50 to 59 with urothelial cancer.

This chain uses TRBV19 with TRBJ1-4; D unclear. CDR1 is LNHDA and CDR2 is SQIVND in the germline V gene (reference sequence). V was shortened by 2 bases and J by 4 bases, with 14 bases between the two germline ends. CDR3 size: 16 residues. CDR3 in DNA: TGTGCCAGTAGTATAACCCTAACGAGCCTTAATGAAAAACTGTTTTTT. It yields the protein CASSITLTSLNEKLFF. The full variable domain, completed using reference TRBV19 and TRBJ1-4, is DGGITQSPKYLFRKEGQNVTLSCEQNLNHDAMYWYRQDPGQGLRLIYYSQIVNDFQKGDIAEGYSVSREKKESFPLTVTSAQKNPTAFYLCASSITLTSLNEKLFFGSGTQLSVL.

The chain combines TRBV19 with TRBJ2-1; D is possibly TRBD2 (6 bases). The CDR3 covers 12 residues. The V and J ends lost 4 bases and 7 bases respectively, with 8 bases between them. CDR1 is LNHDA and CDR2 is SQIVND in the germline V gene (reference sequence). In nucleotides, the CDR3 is TGTGCCAGTAGTAGGGACTCTAATGAGCAGTTCTTC. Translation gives CASSRDSNEQFF.

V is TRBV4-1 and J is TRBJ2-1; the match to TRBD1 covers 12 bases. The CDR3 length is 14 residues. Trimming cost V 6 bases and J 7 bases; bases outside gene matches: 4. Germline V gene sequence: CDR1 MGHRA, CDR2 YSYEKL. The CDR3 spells CASRWGQGANEQFF. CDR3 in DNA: TGCGCCAGCAGATGGGGACAGGGGGCTAATGAGCAGTTCTTC.

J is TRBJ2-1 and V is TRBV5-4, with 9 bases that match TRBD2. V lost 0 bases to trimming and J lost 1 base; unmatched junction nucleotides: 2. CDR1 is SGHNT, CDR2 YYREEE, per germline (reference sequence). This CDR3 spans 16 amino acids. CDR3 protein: CASSLATSGSYNEQFF. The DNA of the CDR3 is TGTGCCAGCAGCTTGGCGACTAGCGGATCCTACAATGAGCAGTTCTTC. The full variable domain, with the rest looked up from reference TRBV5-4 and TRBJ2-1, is ETGVTQSPTHLIKTRGQQVTLRCSSQSGHNTVSWYQQALGQGPQFIFQYYREEENGRGNFPPRFSGLQFPNYSSELNVNALELDDSALYLCASSLATSGSYNEQFFGPGTRLTVL.

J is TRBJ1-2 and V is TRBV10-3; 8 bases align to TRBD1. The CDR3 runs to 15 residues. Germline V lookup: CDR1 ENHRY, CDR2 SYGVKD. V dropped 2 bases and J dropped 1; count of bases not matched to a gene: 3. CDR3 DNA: TGTGCCATCAGTGAGAACAGGGGGTATAACTATGGCTACACCTTC. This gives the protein CAISENRGYNYGYTF.

In nucleotides, the CDR3 is TGCGCCAGTACGGGACAGGGCACAAACACCGGGGAGCTGTTTTTT. The encoded protein is CASTGQGTNTGELFF. This chain links TRBV5-1 with TRBJ2-2; 9 positions agree with TRBD1. The V segment lost 8 bases and the J segment 2 bases; nucleotides outside the gene matches: 7. This CDR3 has 15 amino acids. Germline CDR1 is SGHRS and CDR2 is YFSETQ. Drawing the rest from reference TRBV5-1 and TRBJ2-2, the complete variable domain is KAGVTQTPRYLIKTRGQQVTLSCSPISGHRSVSWYQQTPGQGLQFLFEYFSETQRNKGNFPGRFSGRQFSNSRSEMNVSTLELGDSALYLCASTGQGTNTGELFFGEGSRLTVL.

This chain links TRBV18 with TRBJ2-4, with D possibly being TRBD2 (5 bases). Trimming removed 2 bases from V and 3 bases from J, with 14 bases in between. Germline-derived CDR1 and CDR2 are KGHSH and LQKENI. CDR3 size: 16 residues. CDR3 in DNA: TGTGCCAGCTCACCATCGGGAACAGTCCGCAAAAACATTCAGTACTTC. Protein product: CASSPSGTVRKNIQYF. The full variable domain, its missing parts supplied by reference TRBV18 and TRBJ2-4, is NAGVMQNPRHLVRRRGQEARLRCSPMKGHSHVYWYRQLPEEGLKFMVYLQKENIIDESGMPKERFSAEFPKEGPSILRIQQVVRGDSAAYFCASSPSGTVRKNIQYFGAGTRLSVL.

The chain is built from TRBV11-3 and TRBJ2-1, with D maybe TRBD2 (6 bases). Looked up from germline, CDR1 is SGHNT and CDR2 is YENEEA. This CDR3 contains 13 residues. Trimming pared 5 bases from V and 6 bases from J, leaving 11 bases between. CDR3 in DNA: TGTGCCAGCAGCACGGGGGTTCTCAATGAGCAGTTCTTC. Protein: CASSTGVLNEQFF. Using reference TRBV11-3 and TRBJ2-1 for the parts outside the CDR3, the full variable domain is EAGVVQSPRYKIIEKKQPVAFWCNPISGHNTLYWYLQNLGQGPELLIRYENEEAVDDSQLPKDRFSAERLKGVDSTLKIQPAELGDSAVYLCASSTGVLNEQFFGPGTRLTVL.

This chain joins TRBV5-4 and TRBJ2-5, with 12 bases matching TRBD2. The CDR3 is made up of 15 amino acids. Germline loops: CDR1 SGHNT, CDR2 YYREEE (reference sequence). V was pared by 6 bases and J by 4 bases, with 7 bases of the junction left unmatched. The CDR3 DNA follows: TGTGCCAGCAACGGACCGGGACTAGCGGGAGAGACCCAGTACTTC. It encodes CASNGPGLAGETQYF.

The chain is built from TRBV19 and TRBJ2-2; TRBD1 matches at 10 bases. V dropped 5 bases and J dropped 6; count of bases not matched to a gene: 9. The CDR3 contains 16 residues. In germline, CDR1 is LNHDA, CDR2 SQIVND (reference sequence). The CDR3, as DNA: TGTGCCAGTAGTGACAGGGGGCGAATGGATTCCGGGGAGCTGTTTTTT. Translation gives CASSDRGRMDSGELFF.

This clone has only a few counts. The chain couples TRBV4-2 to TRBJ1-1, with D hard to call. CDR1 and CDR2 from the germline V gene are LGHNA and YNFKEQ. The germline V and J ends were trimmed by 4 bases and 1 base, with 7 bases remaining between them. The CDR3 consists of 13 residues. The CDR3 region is CASSLSSNTEAFF. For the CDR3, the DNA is TGTGCCAGCAGCCTTTCTTCGAACACTGAAGCTTTCTTT.

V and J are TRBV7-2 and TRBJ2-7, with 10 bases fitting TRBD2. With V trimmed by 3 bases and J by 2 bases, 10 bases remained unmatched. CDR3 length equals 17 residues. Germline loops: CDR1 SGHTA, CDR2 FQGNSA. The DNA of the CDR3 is TGTGCCAGCAGCTTCCCTGCCGTACTAGCGGGACCCTACGAGCAGTACTTC. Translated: CASSFPAVLAGPYEQYF.

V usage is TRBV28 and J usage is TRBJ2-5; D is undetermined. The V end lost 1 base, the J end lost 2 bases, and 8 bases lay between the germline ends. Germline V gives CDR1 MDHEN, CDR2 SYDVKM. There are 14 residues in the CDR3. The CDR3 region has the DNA TGTGCCAGCAGTTTATCGCGGATTCAAGAGACCCAGTACTTC. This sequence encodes CASSLSRIQETQYF.

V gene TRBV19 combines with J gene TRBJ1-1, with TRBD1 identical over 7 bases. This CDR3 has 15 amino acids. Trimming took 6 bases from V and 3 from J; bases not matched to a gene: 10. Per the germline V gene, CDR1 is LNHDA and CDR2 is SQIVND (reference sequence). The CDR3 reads CASSRVDRDDTEAFF. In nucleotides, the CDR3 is TGTGCCAGTAGCCGAGTAGACAGGGATGACACTGAAGCTTTCTTT.

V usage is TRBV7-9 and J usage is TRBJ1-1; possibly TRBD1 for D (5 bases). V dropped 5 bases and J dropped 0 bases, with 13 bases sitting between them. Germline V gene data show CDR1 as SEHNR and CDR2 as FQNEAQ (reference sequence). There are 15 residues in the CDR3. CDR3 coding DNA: TGTGCCAGCAGCCCGAAGGGACTGCTGAACACTGAAGCTTTCTTT. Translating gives CASSPKGLLNTEAFF.

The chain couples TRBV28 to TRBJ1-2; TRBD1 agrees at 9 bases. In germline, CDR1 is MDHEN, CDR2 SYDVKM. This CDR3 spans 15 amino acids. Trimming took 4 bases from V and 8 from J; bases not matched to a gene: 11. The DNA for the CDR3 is TGTGCCAGCAGTTCCACAGGGGGCGGGAATCGCGGCTACACCTTC. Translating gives CASSSTGGGNRGYTF.

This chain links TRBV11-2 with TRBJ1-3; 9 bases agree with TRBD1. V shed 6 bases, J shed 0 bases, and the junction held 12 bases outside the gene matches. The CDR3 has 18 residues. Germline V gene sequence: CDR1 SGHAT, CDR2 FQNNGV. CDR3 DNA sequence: TGTGCCAGCAGTCCCCGGCGGGACAGGGCCCTCTCTGGAAACACCATATATTTT. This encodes CASSPRRDRALSGNTIYF.

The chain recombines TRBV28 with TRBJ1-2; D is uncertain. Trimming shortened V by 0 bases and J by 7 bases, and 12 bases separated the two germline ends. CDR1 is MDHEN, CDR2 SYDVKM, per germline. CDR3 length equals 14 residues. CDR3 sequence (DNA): TGTGCCAGCAGTTTATGGCTTGCTGGAGGTGGCTACACCTTC. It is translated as CASSLWLAGGGYTF.

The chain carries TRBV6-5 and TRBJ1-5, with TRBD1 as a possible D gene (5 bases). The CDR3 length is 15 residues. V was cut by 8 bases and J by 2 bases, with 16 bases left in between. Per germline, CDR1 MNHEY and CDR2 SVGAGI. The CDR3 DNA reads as TGTGCCAGCCGACCAGGGTGGATAGGCAATCAGCCCCAGCATTTT. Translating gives CASRPGWIGNQPQHF.

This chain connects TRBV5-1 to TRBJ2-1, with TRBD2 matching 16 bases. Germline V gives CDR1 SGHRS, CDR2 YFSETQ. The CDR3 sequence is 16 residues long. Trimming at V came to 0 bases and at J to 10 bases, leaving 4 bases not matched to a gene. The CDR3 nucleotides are TGCGCCAGCAGCTTGGGGGGGACTAGCGGGAGGGAAGAGCAGTTCTTC. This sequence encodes CASSLGGTSGREEQFF.

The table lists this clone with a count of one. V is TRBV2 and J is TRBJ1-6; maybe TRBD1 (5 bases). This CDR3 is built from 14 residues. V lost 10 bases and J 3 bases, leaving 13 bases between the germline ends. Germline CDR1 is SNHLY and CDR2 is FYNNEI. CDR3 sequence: CAIKPTDYNSPLHF. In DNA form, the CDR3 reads TGTGCCATTAAGCCGACAGACTATAATTCACCCCTCCACTTT.

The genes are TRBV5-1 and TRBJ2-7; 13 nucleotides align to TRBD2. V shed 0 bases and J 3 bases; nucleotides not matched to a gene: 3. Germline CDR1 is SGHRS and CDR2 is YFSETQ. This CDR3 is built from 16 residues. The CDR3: CASSLELAGGFYEQYF. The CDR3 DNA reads TGCGCCAGCAGCTTGGAACTAGCGGGAGGGTTCTACGAGCAGTACTTC.

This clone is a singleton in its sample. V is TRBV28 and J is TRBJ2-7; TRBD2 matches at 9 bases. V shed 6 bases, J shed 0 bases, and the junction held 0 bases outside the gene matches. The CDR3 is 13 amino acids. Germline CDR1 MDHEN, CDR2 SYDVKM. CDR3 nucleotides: TGTGCCAGCAGGGGACTAGCCTCCTACGAGCAGTACTTC. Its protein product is CASRGLASYEQYF.

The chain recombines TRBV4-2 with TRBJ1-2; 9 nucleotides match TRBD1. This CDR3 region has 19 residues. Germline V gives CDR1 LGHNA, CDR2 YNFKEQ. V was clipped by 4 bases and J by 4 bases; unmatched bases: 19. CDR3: CASSRSSGQGNRKLYGYTF. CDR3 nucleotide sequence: TGTGCCAGCAGCCGGAGTTCGGGACAGGGAAACCGAAAACTCTATGGCTACACCTTC.

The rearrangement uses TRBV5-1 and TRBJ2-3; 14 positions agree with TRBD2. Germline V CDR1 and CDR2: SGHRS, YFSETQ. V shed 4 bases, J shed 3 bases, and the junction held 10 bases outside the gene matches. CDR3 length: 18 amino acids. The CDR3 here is CASSGSGTSGSGTDTQYF. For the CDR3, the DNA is TGCGCCAGCAGCGGCTCCGGGACTAGCGGGAGTGGGACAGATACGCAGTATTTT.

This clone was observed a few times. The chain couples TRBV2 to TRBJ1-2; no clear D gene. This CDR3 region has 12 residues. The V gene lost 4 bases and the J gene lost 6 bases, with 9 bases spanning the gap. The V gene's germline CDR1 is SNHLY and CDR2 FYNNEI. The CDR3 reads CASSVEQHGYTF. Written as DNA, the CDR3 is TGTGCCAGCAGTGTGGAACAGCATGGCTACACCTTC.

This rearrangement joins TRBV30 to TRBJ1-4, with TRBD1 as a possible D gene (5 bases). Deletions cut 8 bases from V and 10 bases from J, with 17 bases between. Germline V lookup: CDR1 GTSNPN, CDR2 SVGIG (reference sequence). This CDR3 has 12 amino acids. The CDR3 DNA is TGTGCCAGGGACTTCAACCGTGGAAAACTGTTTTTT. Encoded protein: CARDFNRGKLFF.

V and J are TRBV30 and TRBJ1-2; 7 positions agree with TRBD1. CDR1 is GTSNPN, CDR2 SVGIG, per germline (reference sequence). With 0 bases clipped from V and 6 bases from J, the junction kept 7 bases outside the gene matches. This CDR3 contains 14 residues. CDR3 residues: CAWSVNRGEHGYTF. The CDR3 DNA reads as TGTGCCTGGAGTGTGAACAGGGGTGAGCATGGCTACACCTTC.

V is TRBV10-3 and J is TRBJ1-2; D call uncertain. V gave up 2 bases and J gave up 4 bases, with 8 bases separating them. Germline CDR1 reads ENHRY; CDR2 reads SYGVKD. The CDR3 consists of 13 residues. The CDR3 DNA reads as TGTGCCATCAGTGAGGAGTTCGGCTATGGCTACACCTTC. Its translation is CAISEEFGYGYTF.

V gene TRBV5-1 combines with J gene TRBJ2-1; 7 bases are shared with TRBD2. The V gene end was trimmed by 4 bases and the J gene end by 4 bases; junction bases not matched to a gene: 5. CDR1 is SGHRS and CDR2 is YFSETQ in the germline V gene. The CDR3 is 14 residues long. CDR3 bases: TGCGCCAGCAGCCTGGGGGGGGGATACAATGAGCAGTTCTTC. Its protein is CASSLGGGYNEQFF.

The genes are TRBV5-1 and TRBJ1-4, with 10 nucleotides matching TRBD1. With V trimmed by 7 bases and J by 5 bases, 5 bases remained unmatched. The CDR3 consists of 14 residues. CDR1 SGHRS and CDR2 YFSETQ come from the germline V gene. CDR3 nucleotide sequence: TGCGCCAGCTGCCCGGGACAGGGGAATGAAAAACTGTTTTTT. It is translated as CASCPGQGNEKLFF.